This is a list of T cell receptor beta chains from one sample in a study of OX40 agonist ivuxolimab in advanced cancers. Here immunoSEQ multiplex PCR was the method, and the copy in TCRdb shows in-frame clones only, minus some. The sample shows more than 55,000 clones, about 87% of them seen only once. Sequencing used CD4+ or CD8+ T cells sorted from blood, obtained in a trial of the OX40 agonist ivuxolimab. Receptor source: an adult with an advanced solid tumor such as melanoma, head and neck, liver or kidney cancer. Both conserved end residues are part of each CDR3. Fields, in order: clone size, D gene, J gene, V gene, CDR3 protein. A D gene is named only where the DNA matches it firmly. Part of the rows lack a size; the others show once, few, many or a class for expanded clones.

clone size: .; D gene: .; J gene: TRBJ1-2; V gene: TRBV20-1; CDR3 protein: CSAQGYGYTF
clone size: once; D gene: .; J gene: TRBJ1-1; V gene: TRBV11-3; CDR3 protein: CASSLGLGRMNTEAFF
clone size: .; D gene: .; J gene: TRBJ1-4; V gene: TRBV5-1; CDR3 protein: CASSLEGAIGEKLFF
clone size: .; D gene: .; J gene: TRBJ2-5; V gene: TRBV6-1; CDR3 protein: CASSKRGTQETQYF
clone size: .; D gene: TRBD1; J gene: TRBJ2-1; V gene: TRBV9; CDR3 protein: CASSLTGDNEQFF
clone size: .; D gene: TRBD2; J gene: TRBJ2-7; V gene: TRBV4-2; CDR3 protein: CASSQARGLAEYEQYF
clone size: .; D gene: .; J gene: TRBJ2-6; V gene: TRBV28; CDR3 protein: CASKGGGGANVLTF
clone size: .; D gene: .; J gene: TRBJ1-4; V gene: TRBV2; CDR3 protein: CASSQGHEKLFF
clone size: .; D gene: .; J gene: TRBJ2-1; V gene: TRBV5-4; CDR3 protein: CASSPTPSYNEQFF
clone size: .; D gene: TRBD2; J gene: TRBJ2-7; V gene: TRBV6-6; CDR3 protein: CASSYSGLAKDEQYF
clone size: .; D gene: .; J gene: TRBJ2-2; V gene: TRBV21-1; CDR3 protein: CASSKEPGQNTGELFF
clone size: .; D gene: TRBD2; J gene: TRBJ2-7; V gene: TRBV28; CDR3 protein: CASRRAGGSYEQYF
clone size: .; D gene: TRBD2; J gene: TRBJ2-1; V gene: TRBV28; CDR3 protein: CASSFGGSNHNEQFF
clone size: once; D gene: .; J gene: TRBJ2-1; V gene: TRBV7-7; CDR3 protein: CASSLNGGSEQFF
clone size: .; D gene: .; J gene: TRBJ1-2; V gene: TRBV6-5; CDR3 protein: CASNLGGGLYGYTF
clone size: .; D gene: .; J gene: TRBJ2-6; V gene: TRBV7-3; CDR3 protein: CASSLMRLSGANVLTF
clone size: few; D gene: .; J gene: TRBJ2-7; V gene: TRBV18; CDR3 protein: CASSPLTSYEQYF
clone size: .; D gene: .; J gene: TRBJ1-3; V gene: TRBV11-2; CDR3 protein: CASTTTGGRNTIYF
clone size: .; D gene: .; J gene: TRBJ1-4; V gene: TRBV30; CDR3 protein: CAWNRVGEKLFF
clone size: .; D gene: .; J gene: TRBJ1-1; V gene: TRBV18; CDR3 protein: CASSPQTTRNTEAFF
clone size: .; D gene: TRBD1; J gene: TRBJ1-1; V gene: TRBV7-9; CDR3 protein: CASSSIQGSPEAFF
clone size: .; D gene: .; J gene: TRBJ1-2; V gene: TRBV28; CDR3 protein: CASSPRDYGYTF
clone size: once; D gene: .; J gene: .; V gene: TRBV5-1; CDR3 protein: CASSLEQASSYEQYF
clone size: .; D gene: TRBD1; J gene: TRBJ2-5; V gene: TRBV5-6; CDR3 protein: CASSLLLSGTGERETQYF
clone size: .; D gene: .; J gene: TRBJ2-1; V gene: TRBV9; CDR3 protein: CASSPSRGSLTYNEQFF
clone size: .; D gene: TRBD1; J gene: TRBJ1-1; V gene: TRBV23-1; CDR3 protein: CASSRTIDRGEGESTEAFF
clone size: few; D gene: .; J gene: TRBJ1-2; V gene: TRBV11-1; CDR3 protein: CASSPRTVYNYGYTF
clone size: .; D gene: TRBD2; J gene: TRBJ2-1; V gene: TRBV2; CDR3 protein: CASSDSGRARSYNEQFF
clone size: .; D gene: .; J gene: TRBJ2-5; V gene: TRBV11-2; CDR3 protein: CASSGEIPGETQYF
clone size: .; D gene: TRBD1; J gene: TRBJ1-2; V gene: TRBV7-2; CDR3 protein: CASSLEQGAGGYTF